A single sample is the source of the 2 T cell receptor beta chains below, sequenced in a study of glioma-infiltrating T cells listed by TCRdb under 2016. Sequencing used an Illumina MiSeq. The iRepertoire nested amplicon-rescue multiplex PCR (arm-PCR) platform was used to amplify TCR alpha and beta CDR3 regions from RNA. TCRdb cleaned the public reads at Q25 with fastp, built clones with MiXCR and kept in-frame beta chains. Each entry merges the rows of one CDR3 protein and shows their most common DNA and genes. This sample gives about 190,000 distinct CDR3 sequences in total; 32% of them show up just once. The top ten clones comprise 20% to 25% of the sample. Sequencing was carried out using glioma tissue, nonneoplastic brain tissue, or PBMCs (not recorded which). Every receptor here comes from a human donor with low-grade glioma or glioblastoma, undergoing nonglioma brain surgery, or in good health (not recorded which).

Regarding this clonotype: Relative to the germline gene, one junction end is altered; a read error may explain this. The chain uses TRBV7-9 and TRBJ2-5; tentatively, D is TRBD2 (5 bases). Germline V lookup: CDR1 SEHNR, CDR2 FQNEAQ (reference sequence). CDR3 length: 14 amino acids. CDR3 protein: CSSSLFTSQETQYF. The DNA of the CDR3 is TGTTCCAGCAGCTTATTTACTAGTCAAGAGACCCAGTACTTC.

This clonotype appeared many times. DNA for the CDR3: TGTGCCGGACGACAAGGCCCCTTAGATTACGAGCAGTACTTC. It codes for CAGRQGPLDYEQYF. The gene calls are TRBV6-2 or TRBV6-3 and TRBJ2-7; D not certain. The length of the CDR3 is 14 residues. Germline-derived CDR1 and CDR2 are MNHEY and SVGEGT. The V gene lost 11 bases and the J gene lost 4 bases, with 21 bases spanning the gap.